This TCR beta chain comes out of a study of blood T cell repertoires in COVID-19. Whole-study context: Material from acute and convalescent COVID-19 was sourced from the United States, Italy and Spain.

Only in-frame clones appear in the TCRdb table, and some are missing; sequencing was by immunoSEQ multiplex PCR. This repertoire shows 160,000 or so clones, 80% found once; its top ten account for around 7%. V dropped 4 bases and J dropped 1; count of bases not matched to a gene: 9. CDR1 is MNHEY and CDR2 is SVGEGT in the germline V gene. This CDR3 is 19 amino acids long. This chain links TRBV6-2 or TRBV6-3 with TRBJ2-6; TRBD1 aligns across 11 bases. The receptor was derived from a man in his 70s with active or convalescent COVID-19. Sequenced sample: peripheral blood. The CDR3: CASSSTWTGGISGANVLTF. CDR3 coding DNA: TGTGCCAGCAGTTCCACCTGGACAGGGGGCATATCTGGGGCCAACGTCCTGACTTTC.